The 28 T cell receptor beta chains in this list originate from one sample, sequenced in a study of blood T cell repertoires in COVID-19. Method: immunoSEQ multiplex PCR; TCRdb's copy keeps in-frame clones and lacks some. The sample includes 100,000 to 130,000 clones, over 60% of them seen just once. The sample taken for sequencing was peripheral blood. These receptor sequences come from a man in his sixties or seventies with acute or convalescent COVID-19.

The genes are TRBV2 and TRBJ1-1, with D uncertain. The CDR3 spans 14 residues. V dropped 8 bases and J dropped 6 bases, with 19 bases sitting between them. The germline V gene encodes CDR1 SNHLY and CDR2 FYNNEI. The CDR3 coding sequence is TGTGCCAGCTTCGTGGAGTCGGGAGGCGCTGAAGCTTTCTTT. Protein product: CASFVESGGAEAFF.

The CDR3 here is CASSLGLPGGNSPLHF. The CDR3 DNA is TGTGCCAGCAGCTTAGGACTTCCCGGAGGTAATTCACCCCTCCACTTT. The chain uses TRBV7-6 and TRBJ1-6, with D unclear. The V and J ends lost 1 base and 6 bases respectively, with 13 bases between them. The CDR3 length is 16 residues. Germline V gene data show CDR1 as SGHVS and CDR2 as FNYEAQ.

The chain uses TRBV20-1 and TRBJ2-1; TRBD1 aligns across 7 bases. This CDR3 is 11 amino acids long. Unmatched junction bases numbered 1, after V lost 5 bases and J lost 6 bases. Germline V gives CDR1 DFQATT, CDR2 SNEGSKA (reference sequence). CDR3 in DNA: TGCAGTGCTTACAGGGGCAATGAGCAGTTCTTC. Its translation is CSAYRGNEQFF.

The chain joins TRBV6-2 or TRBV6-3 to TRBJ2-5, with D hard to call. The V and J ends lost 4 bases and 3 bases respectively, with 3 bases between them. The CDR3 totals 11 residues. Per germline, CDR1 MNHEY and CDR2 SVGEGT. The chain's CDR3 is CASSSKETQYF. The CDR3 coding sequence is TGTGCCAGCAGTTCCAAAGAGACCCAGTACTTC.

CDR3 sequence: CSLKEGGNTEAFF. For the CDR3, the DNA is TGCAGCCTCAAGGAGGGAGGGAACACTGAAGCTTTCTTT. The chain carries TRBV29-1 and TRBJ1-1; D not resolved. This CDR3 spans 13 amino acids. V was trimmed by 8 bases and J by 1 base, leaving 14 bases between them. Germline V gene data show CDR1 as SQVTM and CDR2 as ANQGSEA.

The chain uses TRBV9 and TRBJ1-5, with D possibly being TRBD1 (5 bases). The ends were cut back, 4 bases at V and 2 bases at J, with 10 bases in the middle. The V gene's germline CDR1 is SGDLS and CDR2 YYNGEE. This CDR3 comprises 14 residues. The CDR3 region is CASSTGGGNQPQHF. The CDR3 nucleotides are TGTGCCAGCAGCACCGGGGGAGGCAATCAGCCCCAGCATTTT. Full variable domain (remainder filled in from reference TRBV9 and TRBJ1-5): DSGVTQTPKHLITATGQRVTLRCSPRSGDLSVYWYQQSLDQGLQFLIQYYNGEERAKGNILERFSAQQFPDLHSELNLSSLELGDSALYFCASSTGGGNQPQHFGDGTRLSIL.

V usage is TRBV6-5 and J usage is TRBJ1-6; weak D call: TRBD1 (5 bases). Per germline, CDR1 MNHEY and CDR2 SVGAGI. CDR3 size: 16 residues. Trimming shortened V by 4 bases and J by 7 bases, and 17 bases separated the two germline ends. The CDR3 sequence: CASSLPRGAWNSPLHF. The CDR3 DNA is TGTGCCAGCAGTTTGCCCCGCGGGGCCTGGAATTCACCCCTCCACTTT.

The CDR3 region has the DNA TGTGCCAGCAGTGTAGGTAGCGGCACAGATACGCAGTATTTT. As protein: CASSVGSGTDTQYF. The chain couples TRBV2 to TRBJ2-3; D may be TRBD2 (5 bases). The V and J ends lost 4 bases and 1 base respectively, with 9 bases between them. The germline gives CDR1 SNHLY, CDR2 FYNNEI. The CDR3 has 14 residues.

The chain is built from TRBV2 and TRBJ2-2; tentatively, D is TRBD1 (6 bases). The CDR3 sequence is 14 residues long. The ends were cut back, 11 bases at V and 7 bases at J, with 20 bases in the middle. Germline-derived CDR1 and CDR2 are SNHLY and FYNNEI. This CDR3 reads CAVPSVQGSGELFF. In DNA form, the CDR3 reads TGTGCCGTACCAAGCGTACAGGGTAGCGGGGAGCTGTTTTTT.

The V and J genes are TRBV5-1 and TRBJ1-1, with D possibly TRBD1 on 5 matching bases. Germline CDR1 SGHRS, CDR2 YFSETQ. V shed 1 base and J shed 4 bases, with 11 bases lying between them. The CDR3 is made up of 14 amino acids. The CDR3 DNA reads TGCGCCAGCAGCTTGCTCAGGGTTTCCACTGAAGCTTTCTTT. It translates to CASSLLRVSTEAFF.

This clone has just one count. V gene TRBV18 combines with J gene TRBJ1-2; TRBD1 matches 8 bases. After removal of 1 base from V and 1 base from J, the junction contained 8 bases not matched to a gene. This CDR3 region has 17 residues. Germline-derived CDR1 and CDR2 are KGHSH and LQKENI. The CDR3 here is CASSPLSQGARNYGYTF. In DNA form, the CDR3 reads TGTGCCAGCTCACCACTGAGCCAGGGGGCCCGTAACTATGGCTACACCTTC.

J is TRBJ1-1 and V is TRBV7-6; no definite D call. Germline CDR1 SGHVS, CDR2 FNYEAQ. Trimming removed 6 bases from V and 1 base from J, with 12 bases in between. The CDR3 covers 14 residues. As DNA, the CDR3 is TGTGCCAGCAGGGATTCAGGAACGAACACTGAAGCTTTCTTT. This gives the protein CASRDSGTNTEAFF.

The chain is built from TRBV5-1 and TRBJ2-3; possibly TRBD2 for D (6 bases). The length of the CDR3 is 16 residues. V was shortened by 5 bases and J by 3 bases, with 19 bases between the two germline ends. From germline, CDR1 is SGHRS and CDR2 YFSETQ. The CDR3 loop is CASSRGGAPETDTQYF. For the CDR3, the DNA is TGCGCCAGCAGTCGTGGCGGGGCCCCCGAGACAGATACGCAGTATTTT.

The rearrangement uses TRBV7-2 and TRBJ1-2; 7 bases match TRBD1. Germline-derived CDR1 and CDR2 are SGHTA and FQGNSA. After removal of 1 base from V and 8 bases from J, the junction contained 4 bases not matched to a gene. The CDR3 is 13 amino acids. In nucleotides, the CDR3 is TGTGCCAGCAGCTTAGGACAGGGCCAGGGCTACACCTTC. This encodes CASSLGQGQGYTF.

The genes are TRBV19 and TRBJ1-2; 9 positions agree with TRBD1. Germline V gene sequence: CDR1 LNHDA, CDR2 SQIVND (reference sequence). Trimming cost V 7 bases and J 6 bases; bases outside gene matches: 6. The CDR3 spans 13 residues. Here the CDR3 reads CASKWTGVHGYTF. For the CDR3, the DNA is TGTGCCAGTAAGTGGACAGGGGTCCATGGCTACACCTTC.

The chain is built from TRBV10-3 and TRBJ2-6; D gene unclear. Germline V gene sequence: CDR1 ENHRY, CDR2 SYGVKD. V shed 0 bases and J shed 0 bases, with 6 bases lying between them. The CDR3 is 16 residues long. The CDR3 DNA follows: TGTGCCATCAGTGAGTCAGGAGACTCTGGGGCCAACGTCCTGACTTTC. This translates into CAISESGDSGANVLTF.

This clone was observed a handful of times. This chain's CDR3 is CASSGTRDRDNEQFF. The CDR3 DNA follows: TGTGCCAGCAGCGGCACGAGGGACAGGGATAATGAGCAGTTCTTC. This chain links TRBV13 with TRBJ2-1; TRBD1 matches 9 bases. Germline V lookup: CDR1 PRHDT, CDR2 FYEKMQ (reference sequence). This CDR3 spans 15 amino acids. The junction had 9 bases not matched to a gene; V was cut back by 5 bases and J by 7 bases.

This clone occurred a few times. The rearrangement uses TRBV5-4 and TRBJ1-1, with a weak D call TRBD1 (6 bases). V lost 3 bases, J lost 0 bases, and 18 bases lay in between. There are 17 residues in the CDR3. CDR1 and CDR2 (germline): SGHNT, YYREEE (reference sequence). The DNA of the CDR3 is TGTGCCAGCAGCTCGGGGGGGGCAGGGGTAATGAACACTGAAGCTTTCTTT. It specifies CASSSGGAGVMNTEAFF. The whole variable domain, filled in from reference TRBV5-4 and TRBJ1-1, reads ETGVTQSPTHLIKTRGQQVTLRCSSQSGHNTVSWYQQALGQGPQFIFQYYREEENGRGNFPPRFSGLQFPNYSSELNVNALELDDSALYLCASSSGGAGVMNTEAFFGQGTRLTVV.

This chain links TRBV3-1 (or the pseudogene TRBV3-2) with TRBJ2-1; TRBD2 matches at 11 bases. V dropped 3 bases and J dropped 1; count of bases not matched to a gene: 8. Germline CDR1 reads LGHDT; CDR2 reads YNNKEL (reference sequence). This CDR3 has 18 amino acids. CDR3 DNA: TGTGCCAGCAGCCAGGACGGGACTAGCGGACTATCCTACAATGAGCAGTTCTTC. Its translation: CASSQDGTSGLSYNEQFF.

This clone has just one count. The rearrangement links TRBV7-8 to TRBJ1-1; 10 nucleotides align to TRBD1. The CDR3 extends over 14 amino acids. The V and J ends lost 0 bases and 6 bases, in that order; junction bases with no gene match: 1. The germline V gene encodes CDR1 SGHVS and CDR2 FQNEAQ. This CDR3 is CASSLAGQGAEAFF. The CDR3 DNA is TGTGCCAGCAGCTTAGCTGGACAGGGGGCTGAAGCTTTCTTT.

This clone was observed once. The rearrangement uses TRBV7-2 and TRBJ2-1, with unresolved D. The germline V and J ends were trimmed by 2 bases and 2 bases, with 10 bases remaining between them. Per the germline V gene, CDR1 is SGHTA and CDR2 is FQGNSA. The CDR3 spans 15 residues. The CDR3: CASSLRSLPYNEQFF. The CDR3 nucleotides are TGTGCCAGCAGCTTAAGAAGCCTGCCCTACAATGAGCAGTTCTTC.

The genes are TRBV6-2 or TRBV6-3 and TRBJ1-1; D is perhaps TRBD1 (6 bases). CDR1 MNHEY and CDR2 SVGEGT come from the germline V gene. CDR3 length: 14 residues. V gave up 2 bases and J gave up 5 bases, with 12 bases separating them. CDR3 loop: CASSYIQGGTEAFF. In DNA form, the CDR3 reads TGTGCCAGCAGTTACATACAGGGAGGGACTGAAGCTTTCTTT.

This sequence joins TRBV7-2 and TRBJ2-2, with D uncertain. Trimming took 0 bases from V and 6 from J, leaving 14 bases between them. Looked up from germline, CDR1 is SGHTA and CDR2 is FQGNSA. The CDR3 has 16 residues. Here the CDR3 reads CASSLAYHLESGELFF. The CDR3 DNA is TGTGCCAGCAGCTTAGCCTATCACCTAGAGTCCGGGGAGCTGTTTTTT. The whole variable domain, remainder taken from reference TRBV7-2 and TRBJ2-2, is GAGVSQSPSNKVTEKGKDVELRCDPISGHTALYWYRQSLGQGLEFLIYFQGNSAPDKSGLPSDRFSAERTGGSVSTLTIQRTQQEDSAVYLCASSLAYHLESGELFFGEGSRLTVL.

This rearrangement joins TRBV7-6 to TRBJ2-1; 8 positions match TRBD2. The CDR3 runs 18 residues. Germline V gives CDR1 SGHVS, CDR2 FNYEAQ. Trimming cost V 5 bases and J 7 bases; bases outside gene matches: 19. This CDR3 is CASSPKVQRGTGVNEQFF. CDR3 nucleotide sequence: TGTGCCAGCAGCCCGAAAGTCCAGCGGGGGACCGGGGTAAATGAGCAGTTCTTC.

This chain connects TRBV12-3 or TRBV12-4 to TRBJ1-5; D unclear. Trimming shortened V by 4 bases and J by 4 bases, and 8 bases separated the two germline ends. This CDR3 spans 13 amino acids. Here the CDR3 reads CASSSRLNQPQHF. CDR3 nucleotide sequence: TGTGCCAGCAGTTCCAGATTAAATCAGCCCCAGCATTTT.

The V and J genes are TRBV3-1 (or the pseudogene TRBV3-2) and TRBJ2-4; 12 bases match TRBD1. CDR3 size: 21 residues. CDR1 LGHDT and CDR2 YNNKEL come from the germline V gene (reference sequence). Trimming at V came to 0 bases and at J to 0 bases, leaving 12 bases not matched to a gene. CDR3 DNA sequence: TGTGCCAGCAGCCAAGATCCAGGGACAGGGGGCCTTGGGGTAGCCAAAAACATTCAGTACTTC. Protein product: CASSQDPGTGGLGVAKNIQYF.

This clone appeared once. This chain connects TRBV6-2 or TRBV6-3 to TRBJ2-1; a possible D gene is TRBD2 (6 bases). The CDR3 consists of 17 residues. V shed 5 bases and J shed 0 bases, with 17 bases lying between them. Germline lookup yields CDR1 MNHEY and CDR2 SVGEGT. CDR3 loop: CASSIPAGSLSYNEQFF. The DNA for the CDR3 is TGTGCCAGCAGTATTCCCGCGGGATCCCTCTCCTACAATGAGCAGTTCTTC.

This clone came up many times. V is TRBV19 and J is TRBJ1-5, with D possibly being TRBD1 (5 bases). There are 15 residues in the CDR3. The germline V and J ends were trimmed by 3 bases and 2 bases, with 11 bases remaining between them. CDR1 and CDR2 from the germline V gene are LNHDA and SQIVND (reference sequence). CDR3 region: CASSIVGVGNQPQHF. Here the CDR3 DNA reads TGTGCCAGTAGTATTGTAGGGGTGGGCAATCAGCCCCAGCATTTT. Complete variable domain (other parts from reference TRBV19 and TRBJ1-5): DGGITQSPKYLFRKEGQNVTLSCEQNLNHDAMYWYRQDPGQGLRLIYYSQIVNDFQKGDIAEGYSVSREKKESFPLTVTSAQKNPTAFYLCASSIVGVGNQPQHFGDGTRLSIL.